This TCR beta chain was sequenced for a study of lung T cells in sarcoidosis with Löfgren's syndrome. Study in general: Bronchoalveolar lavage fluid in sarcoidosis accumulates CD4+ T cells. Overall study results and limits: Löfgren's syndrome patients reportedly showed greatest TRAV12-1 and TRBV2 expansion versus controls. Shared TRAV12-1 and TRBV2 CDR3 motifs were reported across several patients.

This CDR3 has 14 residues. V lost 3 bases, J lost 6 bases, and 9 bases lay in between. CDR1 MNHEY and CDR2 SMNVEV come from the germline V gene (reference sequence). In its sample, this clonotype was seen many times. Its target is not known. Using its own MiXCR run on the reads, TCRdb lists one record per CDR3 protein. The profile shows 60,000 to 65,000 distinct CDR3 sequences, 21% of them singletons. Source material: CD4+ T cells from PBMCs. The clonotype originates from a human donor with sarcoidosis (Löfgren's syndrome or another form), or a control subject (not recorded which). This rearrangement joins TRBV27 to TRBJ1-6; unclear D gene. The CDR3 protein is CASSFQGSNSPLHF. The CDR3 bases are TGTGCCAGCAGTTTCCAAGGAAGTAATTCACCCCTCCACTTT.